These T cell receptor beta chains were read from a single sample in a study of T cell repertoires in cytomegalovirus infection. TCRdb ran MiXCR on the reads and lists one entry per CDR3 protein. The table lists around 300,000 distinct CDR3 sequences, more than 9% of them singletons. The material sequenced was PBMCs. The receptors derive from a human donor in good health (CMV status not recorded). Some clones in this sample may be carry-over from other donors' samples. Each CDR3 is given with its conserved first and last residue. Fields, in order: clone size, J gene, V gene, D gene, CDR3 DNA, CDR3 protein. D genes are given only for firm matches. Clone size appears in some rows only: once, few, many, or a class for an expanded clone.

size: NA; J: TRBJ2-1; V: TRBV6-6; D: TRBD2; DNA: TGTGCCAGCAGTTACGGGCGGGAGGTCGGTGAGCAGTTCTTC; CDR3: CASSYGREVGEQFF
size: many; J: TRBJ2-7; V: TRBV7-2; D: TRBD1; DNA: TGTGCCAGCAGCTTTGGACAGGCCTCCTACGAGCAGTACTTC; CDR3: CASSFGQASYEQYF
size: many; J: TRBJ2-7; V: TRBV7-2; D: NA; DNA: TGTGCCAGCAGCCGTAGGGGGGCGGAGATCTCCTACGAGCAGTACTTC; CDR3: CASSRRGAEISYEQYF
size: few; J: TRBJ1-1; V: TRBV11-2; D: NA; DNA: TGTGCCAGCAGCCCGATAGGAACGGGAACTAAGGGCACTGAAGCTTTCTTT; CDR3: CASSPIGTGTKGTEAFF
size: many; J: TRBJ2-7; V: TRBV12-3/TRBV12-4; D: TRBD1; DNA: TGTGCCAGCAGTCCTGACAGGGGTACCTACGAGCAGTACTTC; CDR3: CASSPDRGTYEQYF
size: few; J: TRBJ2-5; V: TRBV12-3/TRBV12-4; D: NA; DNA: TGTGCCAGCAGGCAGTCGGACAGACAACAAGAGACCCAGTACTTC; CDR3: CASRQSDRQQETQYF
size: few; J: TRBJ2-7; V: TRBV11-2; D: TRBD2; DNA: TGTGCCAGCAGTCGACTAGCGGGTACCCTAAACGAGCAGTACTTC; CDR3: CASSRLAGTLNEQYF
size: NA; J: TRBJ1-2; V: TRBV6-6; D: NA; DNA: TGTGCCAGCAGCCCCCCCCGAGACAATAACTATGGCTACACCTTC; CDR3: CASSPPRDNNYGYTF
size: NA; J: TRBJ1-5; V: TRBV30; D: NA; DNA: TGTGCCTGGAGTCCCCGAAACAATCAGCCCCAGCATTTT; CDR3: CAWSPRNNQPQHF
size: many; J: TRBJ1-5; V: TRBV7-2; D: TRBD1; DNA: TGTGCCAGCAGCTTAATGGGACAGGGGGCAGGAGAAAGCAATCAGCCCCAGCATTTT; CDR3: CASSLMGQGAGESNQPQHF
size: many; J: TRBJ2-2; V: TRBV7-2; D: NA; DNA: TGTGCCAGCAGCTTAGTCCGCACCGGGGAGCTGTTTTTT; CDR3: CASSLVRTGELFF
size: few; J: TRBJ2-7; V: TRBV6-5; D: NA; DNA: TGTGCCAGCAGCTCACTACAGGGTCTTGGGGAGCAGTACTTC; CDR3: CASSSLQGLGEQYF
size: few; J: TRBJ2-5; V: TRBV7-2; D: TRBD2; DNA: TGTGCCAGCAGCACCGGGAGGGGCGGCCAAGAGACCCAGTACTTC; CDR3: CASSTGRGGQETQYF
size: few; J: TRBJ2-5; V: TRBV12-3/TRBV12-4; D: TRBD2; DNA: TGTGCCAGCAGCCAAGGACTAGCGGGAAAGAGAGAGACCCAGTACTTC; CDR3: CASSQGLAGKRETQYF
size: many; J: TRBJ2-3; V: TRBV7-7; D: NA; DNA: TGTGCCAGCAGCTCAGGACGATATCCCGATACGCAGTATTTT; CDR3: CASSSGRYPDTQYF
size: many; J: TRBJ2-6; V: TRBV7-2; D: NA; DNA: TGTGCCAGCAGCTCATTATCAGGGGCCAACGTCCTGACTTTC; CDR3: CASSSLSGANVLTF
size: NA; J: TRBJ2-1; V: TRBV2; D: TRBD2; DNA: TGTGCCAGCAGTGAACCGGGACTAGCGACAAACAATGAGCAGTTCTTC; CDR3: CASSEPGLATNNEQFF
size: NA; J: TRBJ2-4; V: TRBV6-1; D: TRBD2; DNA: TGTGCCAGCAGGCCTAGCGGGGTGGTCACCGTAGCCAAAAACATTCAGTACTTC; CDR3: CASRPSGVVTVAKNIQYF
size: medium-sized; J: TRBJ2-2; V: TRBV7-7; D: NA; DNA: TGTGCCAGCAGCTTAGACCCGGAGAGCGGGGAGCTGTTTTTT; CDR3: CASSLDPESGELFF
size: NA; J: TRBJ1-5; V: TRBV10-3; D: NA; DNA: TGTGCCATCAGTGAGTCGAATGGGGGGGTACTGCAGCCCCAGCATTTT; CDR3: CAISESNGGVLQPQHF
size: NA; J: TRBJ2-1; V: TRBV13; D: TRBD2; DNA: TGTGCCAGCAGCACTAGCGGGGGTCCACTTGGGGAGCAGTTCTTC; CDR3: CASSTSGGPLGEQFF
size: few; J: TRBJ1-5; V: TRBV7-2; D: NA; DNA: TGTGCCAGCAGCCCAAATGGCGGGATTAGCAATCAGCCCCAGCATTTT; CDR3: CASSPNGGISNQPQHF
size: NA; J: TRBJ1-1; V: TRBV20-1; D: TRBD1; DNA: TGCAGTGCTAGAGCTTTGGGACAGAAGAACACTGAAGCTTTCTTT; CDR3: CSARALGQKNTEAFF
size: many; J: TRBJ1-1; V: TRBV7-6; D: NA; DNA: TGTGCCAGCAGCTTGTCTACAGGGAGGAACACTGAAGCTTTCTTT; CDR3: CASSLSTGRNTEAFF
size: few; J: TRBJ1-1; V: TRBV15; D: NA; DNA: TGTGCCACCAGCACCTCTCGCACGGAAGCTTTCTTT; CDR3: CATSTSRTEAFF